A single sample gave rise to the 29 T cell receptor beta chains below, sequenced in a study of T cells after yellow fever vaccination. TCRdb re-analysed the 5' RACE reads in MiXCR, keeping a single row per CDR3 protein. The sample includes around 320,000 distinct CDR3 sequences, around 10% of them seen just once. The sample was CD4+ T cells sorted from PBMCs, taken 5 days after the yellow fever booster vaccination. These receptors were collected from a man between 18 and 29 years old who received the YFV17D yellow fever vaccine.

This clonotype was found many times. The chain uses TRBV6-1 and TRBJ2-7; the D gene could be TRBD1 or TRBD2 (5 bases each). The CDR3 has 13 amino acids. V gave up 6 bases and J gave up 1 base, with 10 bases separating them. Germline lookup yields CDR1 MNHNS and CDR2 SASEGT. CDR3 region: CASRRGLSYEQYV. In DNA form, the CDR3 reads TGTGCCAGCAGGAGGGGCTTATCCTACGAGCAGTACGTC.

DNA of the CDR3: TGTGCCAGCAGTGGGGTAGCGGGGGACCTCACCGGGGAGCTGTTTTTT. Translated, it gives CASSGVAGDLTGELFF. The chain combines TRBV25-1 with TRBJ2-2; 9 bases line up with TRBD2. In germline, CDR1 is MGHDK, CDR2 SYGVNS. V dropped 4 bases and J dropped 4; count of bases not matched to a gene: 7. The CDR3 loop spans 16 amino acids.

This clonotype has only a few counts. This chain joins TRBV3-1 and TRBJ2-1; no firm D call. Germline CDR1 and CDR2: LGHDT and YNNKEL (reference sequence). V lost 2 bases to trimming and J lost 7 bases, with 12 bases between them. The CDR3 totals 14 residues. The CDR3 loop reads CASSQRPLRNEQFF. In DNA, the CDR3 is TGTGCCAGCAGCCAAAGGCCGCTTAGGAATGAGCAGTTCTTC.

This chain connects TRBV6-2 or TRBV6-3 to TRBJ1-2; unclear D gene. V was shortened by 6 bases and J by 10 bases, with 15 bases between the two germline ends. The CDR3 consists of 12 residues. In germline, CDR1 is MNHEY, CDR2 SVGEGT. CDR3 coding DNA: TGTGCCAGCAGACAATCGTACGGGGACTACACCTTC. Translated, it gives CASRQSYGDYTF.

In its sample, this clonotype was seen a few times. In DNA, the CDR3 is TGTGCCAGCTCATCGGGATACAGGGGTGGCTATGGCTACACCTTC. It translates to CASSSGYRGGYGYTF. The chain uses TRBV18 and TRBJ1-2; 7 bases fit TRBD1. The CDR3 totals 15 residues. The V gene end was trimmed by 5 bases and the J gene end by 4 bases; junction bases not matched to a gene: 10. The germline CDR1 and CDR2 sequences are KGHSH and LQKENI.

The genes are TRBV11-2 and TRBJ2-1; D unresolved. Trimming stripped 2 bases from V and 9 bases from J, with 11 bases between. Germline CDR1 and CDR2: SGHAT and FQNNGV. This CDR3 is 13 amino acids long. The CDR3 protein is CASSLTVQVEQFF. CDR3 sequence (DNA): TGTGCCAGCAGCTTAACGGTTCAAGTTGAGCAGTTCTTC. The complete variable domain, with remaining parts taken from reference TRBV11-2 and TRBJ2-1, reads EAGVAQSPRYKIIEKRQSVAFWCNPISGHATLYWYQQILGQGPKLLIQFQNNGVVDDSQLPKDRFSAERLKGVDSTLKIQPAKLEDSAVYLCASSLTVQVEQFFGPGTRLTVL.

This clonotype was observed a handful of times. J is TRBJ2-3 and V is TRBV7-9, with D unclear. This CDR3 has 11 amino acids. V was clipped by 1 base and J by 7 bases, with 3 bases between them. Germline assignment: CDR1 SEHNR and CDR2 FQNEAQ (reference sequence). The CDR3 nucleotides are TGTGCCAGCAGCTTAGTGAATACGCAGTATTTT. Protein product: CASSLVNTQYF.

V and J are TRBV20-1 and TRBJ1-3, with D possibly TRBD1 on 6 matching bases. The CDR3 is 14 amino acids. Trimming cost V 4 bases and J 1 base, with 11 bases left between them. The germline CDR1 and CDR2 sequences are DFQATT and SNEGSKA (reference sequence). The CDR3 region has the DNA TGCAGTGCTAAGGACAGTCGATCTGGAAACACCATATATTTT. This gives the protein CSAKDSRSGNTIYF.

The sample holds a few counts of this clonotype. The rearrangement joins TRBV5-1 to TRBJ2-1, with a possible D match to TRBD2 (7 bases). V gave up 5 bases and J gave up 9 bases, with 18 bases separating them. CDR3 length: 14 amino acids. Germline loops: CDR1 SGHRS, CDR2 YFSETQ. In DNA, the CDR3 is TGCGCCAGCAGTCGGGGGGCAGCAAGGGGTGAGCAGTTCTTC. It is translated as CASSRGAARGEQFF.

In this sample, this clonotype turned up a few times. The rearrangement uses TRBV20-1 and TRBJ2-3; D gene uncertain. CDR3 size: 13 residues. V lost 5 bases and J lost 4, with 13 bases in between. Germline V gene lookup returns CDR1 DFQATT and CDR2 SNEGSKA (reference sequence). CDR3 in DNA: TGCAGTGCTCCGCCTCCGTTATCAGATACGCAGTATTTT. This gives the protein CSAPPPLSDTQYF.

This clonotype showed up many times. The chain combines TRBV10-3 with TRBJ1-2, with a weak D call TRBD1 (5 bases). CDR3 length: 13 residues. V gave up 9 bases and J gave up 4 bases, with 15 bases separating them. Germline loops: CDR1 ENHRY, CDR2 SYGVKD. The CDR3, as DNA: TGTGCCATTCATCAAGGAACAGGCTATGGCTACACCTTC. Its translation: CAIHQGTGYGYTF.

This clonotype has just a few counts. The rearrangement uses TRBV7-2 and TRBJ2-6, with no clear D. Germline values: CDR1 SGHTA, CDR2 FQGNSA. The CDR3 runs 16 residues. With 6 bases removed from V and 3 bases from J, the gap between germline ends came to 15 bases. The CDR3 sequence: CASRPPGWSGANVLTF. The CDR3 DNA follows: TGTGCCAGCAGACCACCCGGGTGGAGTGGGGCCAACGTCCTGACTTTC.

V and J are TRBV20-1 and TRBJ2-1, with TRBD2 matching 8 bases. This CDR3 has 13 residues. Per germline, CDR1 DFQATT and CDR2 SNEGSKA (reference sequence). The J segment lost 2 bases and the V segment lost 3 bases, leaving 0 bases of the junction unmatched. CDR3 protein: CSASGGAYNEQFF. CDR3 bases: TGCAGTGCTAGCGGGGGGGCCTACAATGAGCAGTTCTTC.

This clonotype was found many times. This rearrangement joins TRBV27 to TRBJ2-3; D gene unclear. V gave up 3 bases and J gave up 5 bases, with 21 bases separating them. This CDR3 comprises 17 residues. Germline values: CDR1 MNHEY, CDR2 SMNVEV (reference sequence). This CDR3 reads CASSLYSNPHMGDTQYF. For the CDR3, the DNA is TGTGCCAGCAGTTTGTACAGTAATCCTCATATGGGAGATACGCAGTATTTT.

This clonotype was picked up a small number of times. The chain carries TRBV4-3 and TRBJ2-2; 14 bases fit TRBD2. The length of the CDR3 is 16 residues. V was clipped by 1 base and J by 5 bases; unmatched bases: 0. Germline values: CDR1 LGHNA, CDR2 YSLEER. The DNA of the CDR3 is TGCGCCAGCAGCCAAGGACTAGCGGGGGGGACCGGGGAGCTGTTTTTT. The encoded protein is CASSQGLAGGTGELFF.

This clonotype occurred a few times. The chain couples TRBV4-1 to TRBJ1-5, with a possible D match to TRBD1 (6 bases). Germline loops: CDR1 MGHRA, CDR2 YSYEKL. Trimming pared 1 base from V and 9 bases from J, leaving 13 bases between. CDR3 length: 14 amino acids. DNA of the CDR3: TGCGCCAGCAGCCAAGGGACAGCCAAGGGGCCCCAGCATTTT. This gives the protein CASSQGTAKGPQHF.

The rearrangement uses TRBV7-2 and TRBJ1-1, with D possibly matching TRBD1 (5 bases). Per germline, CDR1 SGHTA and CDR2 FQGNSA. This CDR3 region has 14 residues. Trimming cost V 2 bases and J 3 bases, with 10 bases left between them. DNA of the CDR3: TGTGCCAGCAGCTTACAGGGAGGGGACACTGAAGCTTTCTTT. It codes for CASSLQGGDTEAFF.

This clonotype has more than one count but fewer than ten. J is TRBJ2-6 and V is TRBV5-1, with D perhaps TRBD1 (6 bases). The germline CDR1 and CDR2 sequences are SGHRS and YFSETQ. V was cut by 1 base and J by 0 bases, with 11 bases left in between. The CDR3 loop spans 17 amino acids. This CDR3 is CASSLRVGGSGANVLTF. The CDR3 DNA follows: TGCGCCAGCAGCTTGCGTGTAGGGGGCTCTGGGGCCAACGTCCTGACTTTC.

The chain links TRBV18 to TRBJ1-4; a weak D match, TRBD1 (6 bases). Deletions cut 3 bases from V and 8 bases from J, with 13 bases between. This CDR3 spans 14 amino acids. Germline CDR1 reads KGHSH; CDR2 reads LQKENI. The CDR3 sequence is CASSPPGTPEKLFF. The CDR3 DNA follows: TGTGCCAGCTCACCGCCCGGGACACCAGAAAAACTGTTTTTT.

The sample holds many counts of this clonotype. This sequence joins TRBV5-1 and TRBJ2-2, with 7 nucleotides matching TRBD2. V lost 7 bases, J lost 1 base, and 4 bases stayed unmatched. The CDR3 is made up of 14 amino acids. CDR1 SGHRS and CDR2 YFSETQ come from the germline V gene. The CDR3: CASRLAQNTGELFF. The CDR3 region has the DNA TGCGCCAGCCGACTAGCCCAGAACACCGGGGAGCTGTTTTTT.

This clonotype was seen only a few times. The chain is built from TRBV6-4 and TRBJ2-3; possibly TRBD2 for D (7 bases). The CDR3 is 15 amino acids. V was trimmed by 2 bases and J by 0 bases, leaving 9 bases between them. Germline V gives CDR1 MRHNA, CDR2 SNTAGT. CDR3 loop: CASSDRGASTDTQYF. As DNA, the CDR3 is TGTGCCAGCAGTGACCGGGGGGCTAGCACAGATACGCAGTATTTT.

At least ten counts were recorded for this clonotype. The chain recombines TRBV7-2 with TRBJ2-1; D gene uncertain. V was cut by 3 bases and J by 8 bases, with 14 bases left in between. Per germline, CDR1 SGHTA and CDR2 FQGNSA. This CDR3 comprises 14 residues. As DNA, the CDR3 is TGTGCCAGCAGCTTCGGAGCAGCGCCCGATGAGCAGTTCTTC. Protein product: CASSFGAAPDEQFF.

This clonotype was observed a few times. In DNA, the CDR3 is TGTGCCAGCAGCTTGGGAACGGCGGCGACCCAGTACTTC. Its translation: CASSLGTAATQYF. The chain uses TRBV5-4 and TRBJ2-5; D is ambiguous. The ends were cut back, 0 bases at V and 7 bases at J, with 10 bases in the middle. This CDR3 is 13 amino acids long. Per the germline V gene, CDR1 is SGHNT and CDR2 is YYREEE (reference sequence). The complete variable domain, with remaining parts taken from reference TRBV5-4 and TRBJ2-5, reads ETGVTQSPTHLIKTRGQQVTLRCSSQSGHNTVSWYQQALGQGPQFIFQYYREEENGRGNFPPRFSGLQFPNYSSELNVNALELDDSALYLCASSLGTAATQYFGPGTRLLVL.

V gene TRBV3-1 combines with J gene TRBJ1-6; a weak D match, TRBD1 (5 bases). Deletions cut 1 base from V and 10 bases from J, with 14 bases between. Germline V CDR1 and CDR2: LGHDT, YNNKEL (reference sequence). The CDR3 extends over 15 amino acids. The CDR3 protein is CASSQGATVKSPLHF. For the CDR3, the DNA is TGTGCCAGCAGCCAAGGGGCGACAGTAAAATCACCCCTCCACTTT.

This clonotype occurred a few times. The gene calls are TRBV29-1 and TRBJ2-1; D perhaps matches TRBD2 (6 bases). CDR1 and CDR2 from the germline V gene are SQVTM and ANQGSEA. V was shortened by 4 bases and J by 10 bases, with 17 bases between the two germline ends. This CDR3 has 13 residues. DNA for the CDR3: TGCAGCGTTGTCCTGGGACTTACTCGGGAGCAGTTCTTC. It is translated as CSVVLGLTREQFF.

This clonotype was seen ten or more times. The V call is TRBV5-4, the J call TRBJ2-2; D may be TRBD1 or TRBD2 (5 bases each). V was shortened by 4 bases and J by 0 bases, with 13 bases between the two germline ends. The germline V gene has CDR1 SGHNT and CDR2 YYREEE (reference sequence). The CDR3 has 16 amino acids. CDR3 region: CASSPAGTPNTGELFF. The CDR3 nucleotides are TGTGCCAGCAGCCCGGCCGGGACGCCGAACACCGGGGAGCTGTTTTTT.

CDR3 protein: CASRASGTGSYEQYF. Written as DNA, the CDR3 is TGTGCCAGCAGGGCATCCGGGACAGGCTCCTACGAGCAGTACTTC. The V gene is TRBV27, the J gene TRBJ2-7; TRBD1 matches 8 bases. V shed 6 bases and J 0 bases; nucleotides not matched to a gene: 7. CDR1 and CDR2 (germline): MNHEY, SMNVEV (reference sequence). CDR3 length: 15 residues.

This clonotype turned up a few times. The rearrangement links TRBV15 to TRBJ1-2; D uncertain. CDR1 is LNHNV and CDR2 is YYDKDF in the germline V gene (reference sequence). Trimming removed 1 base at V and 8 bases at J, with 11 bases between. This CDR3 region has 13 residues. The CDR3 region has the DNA TGTGCCACCAGCAGAGTCACCGCAGGCGGCTACACCTTC. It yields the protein CATSRVTAGGYTF.

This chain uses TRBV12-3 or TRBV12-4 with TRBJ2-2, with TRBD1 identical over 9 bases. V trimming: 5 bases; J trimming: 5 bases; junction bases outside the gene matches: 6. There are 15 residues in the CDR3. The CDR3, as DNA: TGTGCCAGCAGTCAAAGACAGGGGGGGACCGGGGAGCTGTTTTTT. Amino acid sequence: CASSQRQGGTGELFF.